The 22 T cell receptor beta chains below all came from one sample that was sequenced in a study of cytomegalovirus exposure and HLA in healthy donors. Researchers ran the PCR with 60 Vbeta and 13 Jbeta primers. Data came from immunoSEQ multiplex PCR; TCRdb stores just in-frame clones and leaves some out. Among about 160,000 clones listed, about 85% were seen once. Specimen: PBMCs. All receptors come from a young man in good health and CMV-seronegative.

The gene calls are TRBV7-8 and TRBJ2-5; 11 bases map to TRBD1. Germline V gene sequence: CDR1 SGHVS, CDR2 FQNEAQ. Unmatched junction bases numbered 6, after V lost 4 bases and J lost 2 bases. The CDR3 has 16 amino acids. The CDR3: CASSWTGTGGQETQYF. CDR3 nucleotide sequence: TGTGCCAGCAGCTGGACAGGGACAGGGGGTCAAGAGACCCAGTACTTC.

The count of this clone is one. This chain joins TRBV19 and TRBJ1-4; D may be TRBD1 (6 bases). Germline loops: CDR1 LNHDA, CDR2 SQIVND (reference sequence). V lost 5 bases and J 9 bases, leaving 10 bases between the germline ends. This CDR3 comprises 12 residues. CDR3: CASSSQGKKLFF. The CDR3 region has the DNA TGTGCCAGTAGTTCCCAGGGGAAAAAACTGTTTTTT.

The genes are TRBV6-5 and TRBJ1-1; D uncertain. Germline V gives CDR1 MNHEY, CDR2 SVGAGI. This CDR3 has 14 residues. V was cut by 2 bases and J by 4 bases, with 11 bases left in between. The CDR3 nucleotides are TGTGCCAGCAGTTACGATGTAGTACCCACTGAAGCTTTCTTT. Translated, it gives CASSYDVVPTEAFF.

The CDR3 region is CASRSASGRAALHEQFF. The CDR3 region has the DNA TGTGCCAGCAGATCTGCAAGCGGGAGGGCCGCTTTACATGAGCAGTTCTTC. The chain carries TRBV12-1 and TRBJ2-1; whether TRBD2, the table's D call, matches the DNA was not checked. TRBV12-1 is an annotated pseudogene. The CDR3 is 17 residues long.

This chain uses TRBV27 with TRBJ2-7, with a possible D match to TRBD1 (5 bases). V lost 6 bases to trimming and J lost 2 bases, with 11 bases between them. CDR1 and CDR2 from the germline V gene are MNHEY and SMNVEV (reference sequence). This CDR3 region has 13 residues. CDR3 sequence: CASSYYRTYEQYF. The CDR3 nucleotides are TGTGCCAGCAGCTATTACAGGACCTACGAGCAGTACTTC.

The chain joins TRBV7-3 to TRBJ2-7, with D unclear. Germline-derived CDR1 and CDR2 are SGHTA and FQGTGA. This CDR3 contains 14 residues. V was trimmed by 1 base and J by 2 bases, leaving 9 bases between them. CDR3 nucleotides: TGTGCCAGCAGCTTAAAGGAAGGAGCCTACGAGCAGTACTTC. Its translation: CASSLKEGAYEQYF.

The chain couples TRBV4-3 to TRBJ2-1; TRBD1 might be the D (6 bases). This CDR3 spans 13 amino acids. Germline CDR1 reads LGHNA; CDR2 reads YSLEER. V was shortened by 6 bases and J by 4 bases, with 10 bases between the two germline ends. The CDR3 coding sequence is TGCGCCAGCAGTACAGGGACGTACAATGAGCAGTTCTTC. It codes for CASSTGTYNEQFF.

V usage is TRBV5-1 and J usage is TRBJ1-6; D not resolved. V dropped 4 bases and J dropped 6 bases, with 8 bases sitting between them. CDR1 and CDR2 from the germline V gene are SGHRS and YFSETQ. The CDR3 has 13 residues. CDR3 DNA sequence: TGCGCCAGCAGCCCCGGTGGTAATTCACCCCTCCACTTT. Its translation is CASSPGGNSPLHF.

This clone was recorded once. Other DNA sequences within the sample encode an identical CDR3. The V call is TRBV2, the J call TRBJ1-1, with TRBD1 identical over 7 bases. This CDR3 has 13 residues. Per germline, CDR1 SNHLY and CDR2 FYNNEI. With 3 bases clipped from V and 3 bases from J, the junction kept 1 base outside the gene matches. CDR3 residues: CASSETGYTEAFF. The CDR3 DNA follows: TGTGCCAGCAGTGAGACAGGGTACACTGAAGCTTTCTTT.

In this sample, this clone turned up once. The chain recombines TRBV14 with TRBJ2-7, with TRBD1 as a possible D gene (5 bases). The germline gives CDR1 SGHDN, CDR2 FVKESK. The CDR3 extends over 15 amino acids. Trimming removed 4 bases at V and 1 base at J, with 14 bases between. CDR3 coding DNA: TGTGCCAGCAGCCCCTTGGGGCCTAAATCCTACGAGCAGTACTTC. As protein: CASSPLGPKSYEQYF.

This chain links TRBV5-1 with TRBJ1-1, with D possibly matching TRBD1 (5 bases). CDR1 and CDR2 (germline): SGHRS, YFSETQ. V lost 4 bases and J lost 1, with 14 bases in between. CDR3 size: 15 residues. In DNA, the CDR3 is TGCGCCAGCAGCGGGGGGGTTACACAGAACACTGAAGCTTTCTTT. This gives the protein CASSGGVTQNTEAFF.

The J gene is TRBJ2-1, the V gene TRBV7-3; 14 positions match TRBD2. The CDR3 totals 19 residues. Germline lookup yields CDR1 SGHTA and CDR2 FQGTGA. Unmatched junction bases numbered 7, after V lost 3 bases and J lost 0 bases. The CDR3 DNA reads TGTGCCAGCAGCTTGGGACTAGCGGGAGCCATGAGCTCCTACAATGAGCAGTTCTTC. It specifies CASSLGLAGAMSSYNEQFF.

This clone has only a few counts. Here the CDR3 reads CASSPLAQNTGELFF. The CDR3 DNA reads TGTGCCAGCAGCCCGTTAGCGCAGAACACCGGGGAGCTGTTTTTT. The V and J genes are TRBV5-6 and TRBJ2-2; a weak D match, TRBD2 (5 bases). Trimming cost V 4 bases and J 1 base, with 11 bases left between them. Germline lookup yields CDR1 SGHDT and CDR2 YYEEEE. This CDR3 contains 15 residues.

The chain couples TRBV11-2 to TRBJ2-2, with D possibly matching TRBD2 (5 bases). The CDR3 is 14 residues long. V was trimmed by 4 bases and J by 1 base, leaving 7 bases between them. Germline V lookup: CDR1 SGHAT, CDR2 FQNNGV. The CDR3 sequence is CASSSRGNTGELFF. The CDR3 DNA sequence: TGTGCCAGCAGCTCACGGGGGAACACCGGGGAGCTGTTTTTT.

The chain links TRBV28 to TRBJ2-1, with D possibly matching TRBD2 (6 bases). Trimming removed 6 bases at V and 15 bases at J, with 18 bases between. The CDR3 covers 12 residues. CDR1 is MDHEN and CDR2 is SYDVKM in the germline V gene. CDR3 nucleotides: TGTGCCAGCAGCAAAGGGACTCTAGGGCTGTTCTTC. Translation: CASSKGTLGLFF.

The chain uses TRBV5-1 and TRBJ2-3; 9 bases match TRBD2. This CDR3 is built from 18 residues. V gave up 4 bases and J gave up 2 bases; unmatched junction bases: 14. CDR1 and CDR2 (germline): SGHRS, YFSETQ. CDR3 amino acids: CASSPGGTSRGPTDTQYF. DNA for the CDR3: TGCGCCAGCAGCCCTGGGGGGACTAGCAGGGGCCCCACAGATACGCAGTATTTT.

This chain connects TRBV25-1 to TRBJ2-1; D may be TRBD1 (6 bases). V lost 2 bases to trimming and J lost 0 bases, with 11 bases between them. Germline V gene data show CDR1 as MGHDK and CDR2 as SYGVNS. The CDR3 totals 16 residues. The CDR3 reads CASSEEGHSSYNEQFF. The CDR3 DNA follows: TGTGCCAGCAGTGAAGAGGGACATAGCTCCTACAATGAGCAGTTCTTC.

The chain couples TRBV10-2 to TRBJ2-7; 8 nucleotides line up with TRBD1. Germline lookup yields CDR1 WSHSY and CDR2 SAAADI. The CDR3 has 11 residues. Losses at the gene ends were 9 bases for V and 3 bases for J; bases not matched to a gene: 1. The CDR3 reads CARGQGYEQYF. CDR3 in DNA: TGCGCCAGAGGACAGGGCTACGAGCAGTACTTC.

Here the CDR3 reads CASRKQGVAGYTF. The CDR3 nucleotides are TGTGCCAGCAGGAAACAGGGGGTAGCTGGCTACACCTTC. The chain uses TRBV6-1 and TRBJ1-2; the match to TRBD1 covers 8 bases. The germline gives CDR1 MNHNS, CDR2 SASEGT. The ends lost 6 bases at V and 7 bases at J; junction bases unmatched: 7. The CDR3 runs to 13 residues.

The J gene is TRBJ2-1, the V gene TRBV11-3; no firm D call. V dropped 5 bases and J dropped 4 bases, with 9 bases sitting between them. In germline, CDR1 is SGHNT, CDR2 YENEEA. The CDR3 length is 13 residues. The CDR3 sequence: CASSPTKYNEQFF. The CDR3 DNA is TGTGCCAGCAGCCCGACAAAATACAATGAGCAGTTCTTC. The complete variable domain, with remaining parts taken from reference TRBV11-3 and TRBJ2-1, reads EAGVVQSPRYKIIEKKQPVAFWCNPISGHNTLYWYLQNLGQGPELLIRYENEEAVDDSQLPKDRFSAERLKGVDSTLKIQPAELGDSAVYLCASSPTKYNEQFFGPGTRLTVL.

This sequence joins TRBV15 and TRBJ2-3; D might be TRBD2 (5 bases). Germline assignment: CDR1 LNHNV and CDR2 YYDKDF (reference sequence). This CDR3 has 13 residues. Trimming took 5 bases from V and 6 from J, leaving 12 bases between them. The CDR3 nucleotides are TGTGCCACCAGCCCCTTTGCGGGTGATACGCAGTATTTT. Its translation: CATSPFAGDTQYF.

The chain carries TRBV5-1 and TRBJ2-7, with 10 bases aligning to TRBD2. CDR3 length: 15 residues. V lost 3 bases to trimming and J lost 5 bases; unmatched junction nucleotides: 8. From germline, CDR1 is SGHRS and CDR2 YFSETQ. The DNA for the CDR3 is TGCGCCAGCAGCTCGCCTAGCGGGAGCGGCAACGAGCAGTACTTC. This encodes CASSSPSGSGNEQYF.